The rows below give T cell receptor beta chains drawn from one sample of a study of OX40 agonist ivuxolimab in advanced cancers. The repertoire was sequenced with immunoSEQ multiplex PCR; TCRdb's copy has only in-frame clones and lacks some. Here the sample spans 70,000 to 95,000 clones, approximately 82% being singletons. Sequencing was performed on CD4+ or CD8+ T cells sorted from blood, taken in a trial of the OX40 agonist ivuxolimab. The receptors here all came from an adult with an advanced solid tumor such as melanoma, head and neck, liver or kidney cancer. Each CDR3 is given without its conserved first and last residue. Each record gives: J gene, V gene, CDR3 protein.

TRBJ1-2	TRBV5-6	ASSRSYGYT
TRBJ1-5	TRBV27	ASSFLGQPQH
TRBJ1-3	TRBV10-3	AISDRWGNTIY
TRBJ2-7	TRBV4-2	ASSQDLQGREQY
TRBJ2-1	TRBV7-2	ASRSSGGQGYNEQF
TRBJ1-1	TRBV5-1	ASSTATGVNTEAF
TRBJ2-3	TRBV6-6	ASSYRGDTQY
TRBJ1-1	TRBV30	AWSSQAKTEAF
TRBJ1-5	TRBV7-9	ASSLAPLPRGGNQPQH
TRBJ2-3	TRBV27	ASSFRGAVLDTQY
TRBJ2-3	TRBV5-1	ASSYLSRDTDTQY
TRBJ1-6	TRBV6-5	ASTDRGNSPLH
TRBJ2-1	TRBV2	ASRNNEQF
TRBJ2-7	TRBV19	ASTATVGSYEQY
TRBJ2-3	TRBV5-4	ASSLESTDTQY
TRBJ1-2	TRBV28	ASKLGTPVEGYT
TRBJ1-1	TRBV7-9	ASSLGQGAAEAF
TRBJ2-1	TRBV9	ASSVGTSGYNEQF
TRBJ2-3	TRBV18	ASSPGTGTDTQY
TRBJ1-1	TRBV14	ASSQVAGAGTEAF
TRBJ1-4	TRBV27	ASRALTGVTEKLF
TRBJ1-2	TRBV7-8	ASSLARDSYGYT
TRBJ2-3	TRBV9	ASSLGGRSWSDTQY
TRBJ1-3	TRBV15	ATSPTPGNTIY
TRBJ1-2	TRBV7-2	ASSLGVTGLRGYT
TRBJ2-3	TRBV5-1	ASSLRTGGADTQY